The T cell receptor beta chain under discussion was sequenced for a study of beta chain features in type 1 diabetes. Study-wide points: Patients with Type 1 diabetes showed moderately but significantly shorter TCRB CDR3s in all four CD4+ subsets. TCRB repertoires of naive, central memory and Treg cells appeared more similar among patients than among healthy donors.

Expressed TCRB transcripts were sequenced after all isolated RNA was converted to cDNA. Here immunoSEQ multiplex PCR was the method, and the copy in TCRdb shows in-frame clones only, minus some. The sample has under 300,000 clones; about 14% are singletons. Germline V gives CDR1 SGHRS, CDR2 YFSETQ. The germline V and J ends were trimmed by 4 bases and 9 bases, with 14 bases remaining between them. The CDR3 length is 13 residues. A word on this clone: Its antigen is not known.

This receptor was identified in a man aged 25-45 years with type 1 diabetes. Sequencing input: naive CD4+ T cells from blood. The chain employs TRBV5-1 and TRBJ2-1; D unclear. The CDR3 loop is CASSRALGREQFF. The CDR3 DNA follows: TGCGCCAGCAGCCGAGCCCTTGGGCGTGAGCAGTTCTTC.